A single sample gave rise to the 3 T cell receptor beta chains below, sequenced in a study of T cells after yellow fever vaccination. Each CDR3 protein is one row after TCRdb ran MiXCR on the 5' RACE reads. The table includes just under 600,000 distinct CDR3 sequences, approximately 13% detected once. This sample comprised PBMCs, obtained on the day of the yellow fever booster vaccination. These receptors were taken from a man younger than 45 who received the YFV17D yellow fever vaccine.

This clonotype was detected a few times. The chain couples TRBV5-1 to TRBJ2-5, with D uncertain. The ends were cut back, 4 bases at V and 5 bases at J, with 18 bases in the middle. The CDR3 has 15 amino acids. In germline, CDR1 is SGHRS, CDR2 YFSETQ. This chain's CDR3 is CASSHGPSEDETQYF. The CDR3 nucleotides read TGCGCCAGCAGCCACGGGCCGTCCGAGGACGAGACCCAGTACTTC.

This clonotype has more than one count but fewer than ten. V is TRBV7-2 and J is TRBJ2-7, with D possibly matching TRBD1 (6 bases). V was cut by 0 bases and J by 3 bases, with 15 bases left in between. Looked up from germline, CDR1 is SGHTA and CDR2 is FQGNSA. There are 16 residues in the CDR3. The CDR3 reads CASSLAGRGSGYEQYF. CDR3 DNA: TGTGCCAGCAGCTTAGCCGGCAGGGGTTCCGGCTACGAGCAGTACTTC.

This clonotype was picked up a small number of times. The J gene is TRBJ1-1, the V gene TRBV9; no clear D gene. Between the trimmed V and J ends, which lost 1 base and 5 bases, there was a span of 6 bases. The CDR3 spans 12 residues. Germline CDR1 SGDLS, CDR2 YYNGEE. The CDR3 protein is CASSVRGTEAFF. CDR3 in DNA: TGTGCCAGCAGCGTAAGAGGGACTGAAGCTTTCTTT.